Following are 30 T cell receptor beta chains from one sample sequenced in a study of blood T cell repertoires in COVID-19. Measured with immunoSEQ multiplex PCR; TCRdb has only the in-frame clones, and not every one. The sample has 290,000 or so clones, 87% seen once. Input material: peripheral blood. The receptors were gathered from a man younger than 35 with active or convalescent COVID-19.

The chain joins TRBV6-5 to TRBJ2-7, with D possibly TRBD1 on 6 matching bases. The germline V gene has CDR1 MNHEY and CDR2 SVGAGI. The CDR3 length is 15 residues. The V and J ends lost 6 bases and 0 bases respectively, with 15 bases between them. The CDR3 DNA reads TGTGCCAGCAGCCTCGAGACAGGCAGCTCCTACGAGCAGTACTTC. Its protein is CASSLETGSSYEQYF.

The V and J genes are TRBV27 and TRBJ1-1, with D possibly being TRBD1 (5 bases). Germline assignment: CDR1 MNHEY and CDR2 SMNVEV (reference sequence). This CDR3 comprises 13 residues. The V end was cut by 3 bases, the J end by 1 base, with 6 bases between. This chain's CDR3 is CASSFGANTEAFF. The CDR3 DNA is TGTGCCAGCAGTTTTGGGGCGAACACTGAAGCTTTCTTT.

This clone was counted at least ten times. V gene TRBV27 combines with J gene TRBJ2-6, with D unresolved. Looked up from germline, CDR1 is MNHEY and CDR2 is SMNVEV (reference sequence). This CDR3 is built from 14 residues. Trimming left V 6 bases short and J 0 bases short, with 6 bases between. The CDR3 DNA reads TGTGCCAGCAGGAGGAGCTCTGGGGCCAACGTCCTGACTTTC. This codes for CASRRSSGANVLTF.

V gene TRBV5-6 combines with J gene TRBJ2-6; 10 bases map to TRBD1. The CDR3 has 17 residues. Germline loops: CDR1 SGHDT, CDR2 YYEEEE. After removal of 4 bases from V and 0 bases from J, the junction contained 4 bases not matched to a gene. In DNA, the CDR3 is TGTGCCAGCAGCGCGGGACAGGGGCTCTCTGGGGCCAACGTCCTGACTTTC. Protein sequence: CASSAGQGLSGANVLTF.

This CDR3 reads CASSYGLLTGELFF. In nucleotides, the CDR3 is TGTGCCAGCAGTTACGGTCTACTCACCGGGGAGCTGTTTTTT. J is TRBJ2-2 and V is TRBV27; D is undetermined. The V gene lost 4 bases and the J gene lost 4 bases, with 10 bases spanning the gap. Germline V gene data show CDR1 as MNHEY and CDR2 as SMNVEV (reference sequence). This CDR3 has 14 amino acids.

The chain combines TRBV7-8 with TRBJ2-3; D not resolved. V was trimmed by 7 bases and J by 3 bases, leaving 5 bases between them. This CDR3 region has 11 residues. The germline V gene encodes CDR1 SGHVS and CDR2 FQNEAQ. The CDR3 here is CASKQTDTQYF. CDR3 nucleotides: TGTGCCAGCAAACAGACAGATACGCAGTATTTT. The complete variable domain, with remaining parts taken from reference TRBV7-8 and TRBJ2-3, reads GAGVSQSPRYKVAKRGQDVALRCDPISGHVSLFWYQQALGQGPEFLTYFQNEAQLDKSGLPSDRFFAERPEGSVSTLKIQRTQQEDSAVYLCASKQTDTQYFGPGTRLTVL.

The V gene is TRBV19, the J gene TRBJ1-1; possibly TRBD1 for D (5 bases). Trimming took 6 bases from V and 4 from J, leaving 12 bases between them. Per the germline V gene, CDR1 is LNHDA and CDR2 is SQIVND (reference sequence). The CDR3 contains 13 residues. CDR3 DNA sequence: TGTGCCAGTAGCCCCCTCGGGGGCACTGAAGCTTTCTTT. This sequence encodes CASSPLGGTEAFF.

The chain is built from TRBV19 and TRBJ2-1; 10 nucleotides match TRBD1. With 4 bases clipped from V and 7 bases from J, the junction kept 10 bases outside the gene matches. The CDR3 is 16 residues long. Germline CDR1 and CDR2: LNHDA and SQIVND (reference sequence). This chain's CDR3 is CASSTLPGQGKNEQFF. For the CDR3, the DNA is TGTGCCAGTAGTACTTTACCGGGACAGGGGAAAAATGAGCAGTTCTTC.

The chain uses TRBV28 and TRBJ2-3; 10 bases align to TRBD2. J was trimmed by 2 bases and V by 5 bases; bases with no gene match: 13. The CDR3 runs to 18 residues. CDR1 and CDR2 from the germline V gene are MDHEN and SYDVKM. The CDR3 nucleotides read TGTGCCAGCAGTATGAGCGGACTAGCGGAGGGGGTCACAGATACGCAGTATTTT. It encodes CASSMSGLAEGVTDTQYF.

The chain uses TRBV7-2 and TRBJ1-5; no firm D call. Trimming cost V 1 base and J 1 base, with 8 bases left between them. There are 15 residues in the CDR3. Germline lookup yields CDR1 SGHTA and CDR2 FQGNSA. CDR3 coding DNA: TGTGCCAGCAGCTTAGACGGAGTCAGCAATCAGCCCCAGCATTTT. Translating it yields CASSLDGVSNQPQHF.

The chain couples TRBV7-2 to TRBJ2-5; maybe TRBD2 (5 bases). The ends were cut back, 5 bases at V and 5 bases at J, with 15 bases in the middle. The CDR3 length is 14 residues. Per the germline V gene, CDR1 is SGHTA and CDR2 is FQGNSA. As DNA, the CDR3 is TGTGCCAGCAGCCGGAGGTCCCGGGCGGAGACCCAGTACTTC. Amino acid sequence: CASSRRSRAETQYF. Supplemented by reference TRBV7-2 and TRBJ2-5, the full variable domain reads GAGVSQSPSNKVTEKGKDVELRCDPISGHTALYWYRQSLGQGLEFLIYFQGNSAPDKSGLPSDRFSAERTGGSVSTLTIQRTQQEDSAVYLCASSRRSRAETQYFGPGTRLLVL.

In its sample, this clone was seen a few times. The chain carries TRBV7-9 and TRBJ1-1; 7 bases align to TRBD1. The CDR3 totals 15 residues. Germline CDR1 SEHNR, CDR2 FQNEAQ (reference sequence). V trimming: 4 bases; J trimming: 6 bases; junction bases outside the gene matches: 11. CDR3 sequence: CASSYRTGGSPEAFF. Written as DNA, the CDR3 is TGTGCCAGCAGCTATCGGACAGGCGGTTCCCCTGAAGCTTTCTTT.

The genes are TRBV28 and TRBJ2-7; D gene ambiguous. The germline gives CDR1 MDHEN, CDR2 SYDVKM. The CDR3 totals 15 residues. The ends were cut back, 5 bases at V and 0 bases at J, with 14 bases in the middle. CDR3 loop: CASSERGSSSYEQYF. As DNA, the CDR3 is TGTGCCAGCAGTGAGAGAGGATCTAGCTCCTACGAGCAGTACTTC.

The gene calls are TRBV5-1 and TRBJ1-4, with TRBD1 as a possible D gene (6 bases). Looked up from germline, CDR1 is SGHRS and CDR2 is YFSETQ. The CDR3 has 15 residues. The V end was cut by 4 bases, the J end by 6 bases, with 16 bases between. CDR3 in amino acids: CASSPGGAGDEKLFF. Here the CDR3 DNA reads TGCGCCAGCAGCCCTGGGGGGGCAGGAGATGAAAAACTGTTTTTT.

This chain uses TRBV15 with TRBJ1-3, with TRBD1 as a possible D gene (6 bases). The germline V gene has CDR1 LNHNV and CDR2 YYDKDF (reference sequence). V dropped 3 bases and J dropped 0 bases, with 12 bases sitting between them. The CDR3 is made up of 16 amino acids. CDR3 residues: CATSRDSRHSGNTIYF. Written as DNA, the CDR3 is TGTGCCACCAGCAGGGACAGTCGTCACTCTGGAAACACCATATATTTT. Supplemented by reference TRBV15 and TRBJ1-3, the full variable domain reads DAMVIQNPRYQVTQFGKPVTLSCSQTLNHNVMYWYQQKSSQAPKLLFHYYDKDFNNEADTPDNFQSRRPNTSFCFLDIRSPGLGDTAMYLCATSRDSRHSGNTIYFGEGSWLTVV.

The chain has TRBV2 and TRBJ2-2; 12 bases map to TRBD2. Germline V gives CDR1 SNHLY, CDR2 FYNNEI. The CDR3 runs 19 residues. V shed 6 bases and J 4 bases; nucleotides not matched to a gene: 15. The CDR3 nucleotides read TGTGCCAGCAGACTTTCCGGAAGGCGGACTAGCGGGGCCACCGGGGAGCTGTTTTTT. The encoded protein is CASRLSGRRTSGATGELFF.

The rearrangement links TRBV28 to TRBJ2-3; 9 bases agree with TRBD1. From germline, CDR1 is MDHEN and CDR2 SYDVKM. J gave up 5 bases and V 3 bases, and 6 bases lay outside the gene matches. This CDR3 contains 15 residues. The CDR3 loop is CASSLNRGRRDTQYF. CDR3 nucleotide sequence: TGTGCCAGCAGTTTGAACAGGGGGCGCCGAGATACGCAGTATTTT.

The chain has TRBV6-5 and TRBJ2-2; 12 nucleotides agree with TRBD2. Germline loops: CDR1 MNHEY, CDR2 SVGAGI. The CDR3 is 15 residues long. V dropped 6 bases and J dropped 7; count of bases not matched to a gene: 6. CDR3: CASRSTGLAGGELFF. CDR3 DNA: TGTGCCAGCAGGTCCACGGGACTAGCGGGCGGGGAGCTGTTTTTT.

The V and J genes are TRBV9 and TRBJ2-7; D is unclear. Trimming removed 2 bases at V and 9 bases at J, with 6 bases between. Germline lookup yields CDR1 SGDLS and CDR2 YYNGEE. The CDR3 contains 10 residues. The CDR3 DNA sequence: TGTGCCAGCAGCGTTCCGAGGCAGTACTTC. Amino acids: CASSVPRQYF.

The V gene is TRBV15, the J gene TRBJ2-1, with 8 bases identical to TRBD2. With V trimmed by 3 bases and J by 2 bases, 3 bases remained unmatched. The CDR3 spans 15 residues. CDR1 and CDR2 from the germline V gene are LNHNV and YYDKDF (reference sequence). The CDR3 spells CATSSGGATYNEQFF. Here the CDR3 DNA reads TGTGCCACCAGCAGCGGGGGGGCAACCTACAATGAGCAGTTCTTC.

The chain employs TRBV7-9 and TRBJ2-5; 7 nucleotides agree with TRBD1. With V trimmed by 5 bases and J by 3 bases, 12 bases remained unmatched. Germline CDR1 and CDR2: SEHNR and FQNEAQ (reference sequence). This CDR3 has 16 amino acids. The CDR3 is CASSPQTGSEKETQYF. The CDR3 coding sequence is TGTGCCAGCAGCCCTCAGACAGGGTCGGAGAAAGAGACCCAGTACTTC.

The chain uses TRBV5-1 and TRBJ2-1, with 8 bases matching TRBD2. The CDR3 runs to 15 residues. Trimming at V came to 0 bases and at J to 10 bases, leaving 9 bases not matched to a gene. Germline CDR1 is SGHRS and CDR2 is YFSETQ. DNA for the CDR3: TGCGCCAGCAGCTTGGGCGTCGGGGGGGCCTCCGAGCAGTTCTTC. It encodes CASSLGVGGASEQFF.

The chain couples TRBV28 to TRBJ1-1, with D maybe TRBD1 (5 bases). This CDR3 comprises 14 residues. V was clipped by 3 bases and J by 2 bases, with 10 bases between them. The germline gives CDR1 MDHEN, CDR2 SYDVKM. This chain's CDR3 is CASSFPGPNTEAFF. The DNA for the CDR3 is TGTGCCAGCAGTTTCCCAGGGCCCAACACTGAAGCTTTCTTT.

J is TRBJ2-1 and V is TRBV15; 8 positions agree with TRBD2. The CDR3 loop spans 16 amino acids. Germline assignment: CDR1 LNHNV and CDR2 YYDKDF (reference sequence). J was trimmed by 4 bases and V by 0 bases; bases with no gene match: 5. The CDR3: CATSRDYVAGYNEQFF. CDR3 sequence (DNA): TGTGCCACCAGCAGAGATTACGTAGCGGGATACAATGAGCAGTTCTTC.

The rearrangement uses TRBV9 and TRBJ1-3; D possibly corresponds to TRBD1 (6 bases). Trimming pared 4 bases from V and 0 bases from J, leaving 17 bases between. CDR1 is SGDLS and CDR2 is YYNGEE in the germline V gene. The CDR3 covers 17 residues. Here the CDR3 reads CASSTRSGGLSGNTIYF. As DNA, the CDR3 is TGTGCCAGCAGCACCCGTTCGGGGGGCCTCTCTGGAAACACCATATATTTT.

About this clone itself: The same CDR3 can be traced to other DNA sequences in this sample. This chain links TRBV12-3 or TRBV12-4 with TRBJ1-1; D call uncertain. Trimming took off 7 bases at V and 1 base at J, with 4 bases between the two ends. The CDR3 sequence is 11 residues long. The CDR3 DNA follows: TGTGCCAGCACCCGGAACACTGAAGCTTTCTTT. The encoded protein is CASTRNTEAFF.

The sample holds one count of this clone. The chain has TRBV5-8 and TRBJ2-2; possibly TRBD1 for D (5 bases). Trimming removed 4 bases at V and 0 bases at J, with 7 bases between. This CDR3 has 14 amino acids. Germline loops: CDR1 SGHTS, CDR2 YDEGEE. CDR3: CASSRQTNTGELFF. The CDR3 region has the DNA TGTGCCAGCAGCCGACAGACGAACACCGGGGAGCTGTTTTTT.

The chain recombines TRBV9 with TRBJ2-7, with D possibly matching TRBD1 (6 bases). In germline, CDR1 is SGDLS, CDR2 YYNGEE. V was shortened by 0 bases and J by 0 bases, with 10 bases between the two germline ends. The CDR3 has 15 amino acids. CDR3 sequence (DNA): TGTGCCAGCAGCGTAGGTACAGGGAGCTCCTACGAGCAGTACTTC. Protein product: CASSVGTGSSYEQYF.

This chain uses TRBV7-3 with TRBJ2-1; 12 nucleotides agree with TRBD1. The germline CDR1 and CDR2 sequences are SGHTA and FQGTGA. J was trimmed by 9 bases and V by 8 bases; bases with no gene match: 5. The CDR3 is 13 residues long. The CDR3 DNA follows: TGTGCCAGCGCCTGGGACAGGGGGCTTGAGCAGTTCTTC. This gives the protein CASAWDRGLEQFF.

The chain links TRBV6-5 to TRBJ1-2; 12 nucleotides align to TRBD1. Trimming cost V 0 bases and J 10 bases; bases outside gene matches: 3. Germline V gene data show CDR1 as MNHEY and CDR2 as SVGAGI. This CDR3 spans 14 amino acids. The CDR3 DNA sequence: TGTGCCAGCAGTTACTCAGGGACAGGGGGCCACTACACCTTC. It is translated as CASSYSGTGGHYTF.